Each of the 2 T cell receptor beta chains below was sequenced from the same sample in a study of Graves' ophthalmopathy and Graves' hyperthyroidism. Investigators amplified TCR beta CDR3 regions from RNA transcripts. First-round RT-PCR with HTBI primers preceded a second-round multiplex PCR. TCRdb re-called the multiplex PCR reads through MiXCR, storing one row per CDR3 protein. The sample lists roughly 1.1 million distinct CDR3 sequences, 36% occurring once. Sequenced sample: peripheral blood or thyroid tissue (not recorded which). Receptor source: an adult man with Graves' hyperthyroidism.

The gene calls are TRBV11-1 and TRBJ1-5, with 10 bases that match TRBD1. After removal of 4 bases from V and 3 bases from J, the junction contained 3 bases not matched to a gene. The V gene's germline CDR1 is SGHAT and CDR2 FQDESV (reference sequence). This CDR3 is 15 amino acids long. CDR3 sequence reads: CASSSTGGHNQPQHF. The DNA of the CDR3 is TGTGCCAGCAGCTCGACAGGGGGCCACAATCAGCCCCAGCATTTT. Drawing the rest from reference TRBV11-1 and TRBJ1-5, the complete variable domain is EAEVAQSPRYKITEKSQAVAFWCDPISGHATLYWYRQILGQGPELLVQFQDESVVDDSQLPKDRFSAERLKGVDSTLKIQPAELGDSAMYLCASSSTGGHNQPQHFGDGTRLSIL.

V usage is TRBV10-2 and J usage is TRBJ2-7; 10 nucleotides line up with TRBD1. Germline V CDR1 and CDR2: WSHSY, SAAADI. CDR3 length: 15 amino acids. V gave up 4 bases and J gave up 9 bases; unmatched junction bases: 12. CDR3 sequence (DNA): TGCGCCAGCAGTGCGTCCGGGACAGGGGCGCCAGTGCAGTACTTC. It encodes CASSASGTGAPVQYF.